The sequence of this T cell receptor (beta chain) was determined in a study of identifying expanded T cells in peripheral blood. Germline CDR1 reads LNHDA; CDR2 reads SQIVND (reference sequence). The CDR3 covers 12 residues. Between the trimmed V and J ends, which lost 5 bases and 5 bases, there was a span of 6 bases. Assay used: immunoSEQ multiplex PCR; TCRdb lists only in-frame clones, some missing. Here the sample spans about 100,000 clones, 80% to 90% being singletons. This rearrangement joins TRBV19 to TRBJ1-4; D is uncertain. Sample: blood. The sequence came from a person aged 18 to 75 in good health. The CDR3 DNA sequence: TGTGCCAGTAGTGACAAGAATGAAAAACTGTTTTTT. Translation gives CASSDKNEKLFF.